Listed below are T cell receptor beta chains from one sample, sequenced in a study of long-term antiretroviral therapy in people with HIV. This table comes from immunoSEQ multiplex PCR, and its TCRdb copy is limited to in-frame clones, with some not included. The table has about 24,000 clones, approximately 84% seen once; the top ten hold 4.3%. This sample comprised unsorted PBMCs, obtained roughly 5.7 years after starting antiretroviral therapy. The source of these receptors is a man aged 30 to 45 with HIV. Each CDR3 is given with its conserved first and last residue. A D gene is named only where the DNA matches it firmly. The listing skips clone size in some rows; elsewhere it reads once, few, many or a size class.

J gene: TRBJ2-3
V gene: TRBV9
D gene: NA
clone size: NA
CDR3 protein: CASSVAEGYADTQYF
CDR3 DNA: TGTGCCAGCAGCGTAGCTGAAGGTTATGCAGATACGCAGTATTTT

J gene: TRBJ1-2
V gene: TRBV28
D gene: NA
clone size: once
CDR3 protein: CASSLLRQSSYGYTF
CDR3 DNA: TGTGCCAGCAGTTTACTTCGGCAGTCGAGCTATGGCTACACCTTC

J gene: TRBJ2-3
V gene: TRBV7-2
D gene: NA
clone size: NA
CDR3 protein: CASSSPVGSSTDTQYF
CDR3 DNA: TGTGCCAGCAGCTCCCCGGTCGGGTCTAGCACAGATACGCAGTATTTT

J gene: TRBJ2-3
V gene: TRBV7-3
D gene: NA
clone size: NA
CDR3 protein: CASSVKGTDTQYF
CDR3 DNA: TGTGCCAGCAGCGTAAAGGGCACAGATACGCAGTATTTT

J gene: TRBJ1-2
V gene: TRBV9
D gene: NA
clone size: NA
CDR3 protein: CASSPDGKRYGYTF
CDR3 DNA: TGTGCCAGCAGCCCCGACGGAAAGCGCTATGGCTACACCTTC

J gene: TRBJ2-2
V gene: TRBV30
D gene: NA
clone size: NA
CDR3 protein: CAWRLPHRDTGELFF
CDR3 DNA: TGTGCCTGGAGATTACCCCACAGGGACACCGGGGAGCTGTTTTTT

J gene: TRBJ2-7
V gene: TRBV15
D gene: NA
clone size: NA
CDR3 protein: CATSRDLRGYEQYF
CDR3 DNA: TGTGCCACCAGCAGAGATCTTCGAGGCTACGAGCAGTACTTC

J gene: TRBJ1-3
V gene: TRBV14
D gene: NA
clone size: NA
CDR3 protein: CASSPLGPGNTIYF
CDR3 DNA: TGTGCCAGCAGCCCCCTGGGACCTGGAAACACCATATATTTT

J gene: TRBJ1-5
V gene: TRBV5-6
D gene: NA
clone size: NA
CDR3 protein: CASTTQAGSNQPQHF
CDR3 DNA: TGTGCCAGCACCACCCAGGCGGGGAGCAATCAGCCCCAGCATTTT

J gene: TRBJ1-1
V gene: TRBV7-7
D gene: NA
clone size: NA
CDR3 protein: CASSQGFNTEAFF
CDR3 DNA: TGTGCCAGCAGCCAGGGGTTCAACACTGAAGCTTTCTTT

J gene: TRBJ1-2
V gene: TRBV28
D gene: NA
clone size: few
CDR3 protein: CASSSNRPGSGYTF
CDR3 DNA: TGTGCCAGCAGTTCCAACAGGCCGGGCTCTGGCTACACCTTC

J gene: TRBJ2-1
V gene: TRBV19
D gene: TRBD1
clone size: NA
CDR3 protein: CARSNRGNEQFF
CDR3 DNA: TGTGCCAGGTCCAACAGGGGCAATGAGCAGTTCTTC

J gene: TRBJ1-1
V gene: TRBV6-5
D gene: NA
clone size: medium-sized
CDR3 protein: CASSYSDGEAFF
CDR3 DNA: TGTGCCAGCAGTTACTCTGACGGTGAAGCTTTCTTT

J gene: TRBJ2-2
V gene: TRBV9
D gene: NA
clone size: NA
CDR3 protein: CASSVGVSKDTGELFF
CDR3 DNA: TGTGCCAGCAGCGTAGGAGTCTCCAAGGACACCGGGGAGCTGTTTTTT

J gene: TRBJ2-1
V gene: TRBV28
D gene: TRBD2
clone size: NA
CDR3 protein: CASSTTSGSYNEQFF
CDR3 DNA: TGTGCCAGCAGTACGACTAGCGGGAGTTACAATGAGCAGTTCTTC

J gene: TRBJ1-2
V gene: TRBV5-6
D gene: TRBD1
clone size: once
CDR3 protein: CASSNRGPNGYTF
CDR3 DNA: TGTGCCAGCAGCAACAGGGGGCCCAATGGCTACACCTTC

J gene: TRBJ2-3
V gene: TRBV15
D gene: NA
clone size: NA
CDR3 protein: CATSRALADTQYF
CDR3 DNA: TGTGCCACCAGCAGAGCTCTAGCAGATACGCAGTATTTT

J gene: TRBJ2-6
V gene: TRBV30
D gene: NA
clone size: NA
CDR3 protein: CAWSDSGTNPYGANVLTF
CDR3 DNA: TGTGCCTGGAGTGACTCCGGGACAAATCCCTATGGGGCCAACGTCCTGACTTTC

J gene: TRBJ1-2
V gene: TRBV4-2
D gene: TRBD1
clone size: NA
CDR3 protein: CASSQRTGDGYTF
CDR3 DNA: TGTGCCAGCAGCCAAAGGACAGGGGACGGCTACACCTTC

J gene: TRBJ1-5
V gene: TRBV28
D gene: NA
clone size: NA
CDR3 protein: CASSPRGHQANQPQHF
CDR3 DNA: TGTGCCAGCAGTCCCCGAGGACATCAAGCCAATCAGCCCCAGCATTTT

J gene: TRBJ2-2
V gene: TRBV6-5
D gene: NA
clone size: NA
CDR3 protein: CASSYERFTGELFF
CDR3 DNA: TGTGCCAGCAGTTATGAGCGTTTCACCGGGGAGCTGTTTTTT

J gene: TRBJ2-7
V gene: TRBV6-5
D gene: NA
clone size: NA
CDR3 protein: CASSYPGGEQYF
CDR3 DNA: TGTGCCAGCAGTTACCCCGGGGGCGAGCAGTACTTC

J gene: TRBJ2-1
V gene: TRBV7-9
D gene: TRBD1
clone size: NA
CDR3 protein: CASRQGAGNEQFF
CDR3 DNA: TGTGCCAGCAGGCAGGGGGCGGGGAATGAGCAGTTCTTC

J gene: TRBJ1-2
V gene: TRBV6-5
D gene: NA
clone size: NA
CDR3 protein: CASSYWTDKGYTF
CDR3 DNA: TGTGCCAGCAGTTATTGGACAGATAAGGGCTACACCTTC

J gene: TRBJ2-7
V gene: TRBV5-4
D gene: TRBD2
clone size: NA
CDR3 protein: CASSSSSGGAYEQYF
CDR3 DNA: TGCGCCAGCAGCTCATCTAGCGGGGGGGCGTACGAGCAGTACTTC

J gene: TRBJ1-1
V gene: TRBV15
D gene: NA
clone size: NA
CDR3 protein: CATKPRADTEAFF
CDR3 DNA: TGTGCCACCAAACCCAGAGCCGACACTGAAGCTTTCTTT

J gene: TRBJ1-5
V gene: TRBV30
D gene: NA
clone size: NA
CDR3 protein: CARRGDSNQPQHF
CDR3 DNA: TGTGCCCGCCGGGGGGATAGCAATCAGCCCCAGCATTTT

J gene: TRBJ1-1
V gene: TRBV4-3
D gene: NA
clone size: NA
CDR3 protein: CASSQDRTAEAFF
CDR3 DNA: TGCGCCAGCAGCCAAGACCGGACAGCTGAAGCTTTCTTT

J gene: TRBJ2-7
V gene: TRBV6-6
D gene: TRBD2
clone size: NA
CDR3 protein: CASRLAGYYEQYF
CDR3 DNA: TGTGCCAGCCGACTAGCGGGTTATTACGAGCAGTACTTC

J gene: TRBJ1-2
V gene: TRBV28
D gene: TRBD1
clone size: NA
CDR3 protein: CASSLDRLPSRQGFYGYTF
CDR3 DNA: TGTGCCAGCAGTTTAGATAGGCTCCCGTCCCGACAGGGATTCTATGGCTACACCTTC

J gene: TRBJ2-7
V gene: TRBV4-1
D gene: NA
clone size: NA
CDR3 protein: CASSQPTTIYEQYF
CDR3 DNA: TGCGCCAGCAGCCAACCAACTACCATTTACGAGCAGTACTTC

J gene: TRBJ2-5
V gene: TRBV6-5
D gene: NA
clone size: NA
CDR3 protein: CASSLTSKRQTQYF
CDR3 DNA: TGTGCCAGCAGTTTAACATCTAAGCGGCAGACCCAGTACTTC

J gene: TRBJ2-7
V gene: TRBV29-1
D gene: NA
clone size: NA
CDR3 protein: CSPGTATYEQYF
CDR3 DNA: TGCAGCCCCGGGACTGCGACATACGAGCAGTACTTC

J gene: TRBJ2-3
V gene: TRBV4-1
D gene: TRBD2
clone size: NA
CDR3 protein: CASSQALAGPRTDTQYF
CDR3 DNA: TGCGCCAGCAGCCAGGCCCTAGCGGGACCTCGCACAGATACGCAGTATTTT

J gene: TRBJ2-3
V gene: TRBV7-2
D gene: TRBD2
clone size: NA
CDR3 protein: CASSLGGRADTQYF
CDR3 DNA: TGTGCCAGCAGCTTAGGTGGGAGGGCAGATACGCAGTATTTT